A few counts support the clone carrying this T cell receptor (beta chain). CDR1 and CDR2 (germline): LGHNA, YSLEER. The CDR3 totals 15 residues. Trimming stripped 3 bases from V and 2 bases from J, with 14 bases between. Time point noted: persistent/refractory GD, antithyroid drugs over 5 years with positive TRAb. From RNA extracted from PBMCs, the TCR library was made. The record originates from a study of regulatory T cells in long-lasting Graves disease. Libraries of TCR beta came from iRepertoire HTBI primers plus Arm-PCR of CDR3 regions. One entry per CDR3 protein results from TCRdb running MiXCR on the multiplex PCR reads. The table includes fewer than 600,000 distinct CDR3 sequences, approximately 23% detected once.

This TCR was recovered from a female donor with Graves disease. Sample: peripheral blood mononuclear cells (PBMCs), taken when the disease was refractory, from a patient treated with antithyroid drugs. The rearrangement joins TRBV4-3 to TRBJ2-7, with D perhaps TRBD2 (6 bases). CDR3 protein: CASSQGRRDTYEQYF. CDR3 DNA sequence: TGCGCCAGCAGCCAGGGGAGGCGCGACACCTACGAGCAGTACTTC.